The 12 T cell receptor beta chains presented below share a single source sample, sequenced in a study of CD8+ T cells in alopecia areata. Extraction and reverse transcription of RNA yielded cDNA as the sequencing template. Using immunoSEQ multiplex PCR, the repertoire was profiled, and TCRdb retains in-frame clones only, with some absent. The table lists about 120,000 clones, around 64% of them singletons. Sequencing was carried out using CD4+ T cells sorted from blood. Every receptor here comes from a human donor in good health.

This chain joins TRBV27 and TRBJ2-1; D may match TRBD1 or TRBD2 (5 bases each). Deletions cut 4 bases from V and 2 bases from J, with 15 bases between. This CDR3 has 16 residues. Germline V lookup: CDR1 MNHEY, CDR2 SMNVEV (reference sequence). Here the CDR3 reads CASSYPWDPAYNEQFF. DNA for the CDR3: TGTGCCAGCAGTTACCCTTGGGACCCGGCCTACAATGAGCAGTTCTTC.

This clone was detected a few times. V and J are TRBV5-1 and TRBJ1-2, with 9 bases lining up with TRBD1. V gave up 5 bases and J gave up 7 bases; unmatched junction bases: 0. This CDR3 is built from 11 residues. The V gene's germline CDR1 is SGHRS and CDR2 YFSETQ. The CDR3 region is CASRDRGGYTF. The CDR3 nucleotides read TGCGCCAGCAGGGACAGGGGTGGCTACACCTTC.

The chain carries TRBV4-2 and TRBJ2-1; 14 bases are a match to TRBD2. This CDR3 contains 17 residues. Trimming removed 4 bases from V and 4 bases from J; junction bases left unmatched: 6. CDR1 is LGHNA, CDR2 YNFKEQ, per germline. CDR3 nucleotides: TGTGCCAGCAGCCTCGGACTAGCGGGGGGCATATACAATGAGCAGTTCTTC. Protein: CASSLGLAGGIYNEQFF.

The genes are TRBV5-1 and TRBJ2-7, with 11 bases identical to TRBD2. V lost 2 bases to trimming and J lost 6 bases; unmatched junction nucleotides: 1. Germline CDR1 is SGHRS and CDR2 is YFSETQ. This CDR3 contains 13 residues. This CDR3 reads CASSLLAGAEQYF. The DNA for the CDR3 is TGCGCCAGCAGCTTACTAGCGGGGGCCGAGCAGTACTTC.

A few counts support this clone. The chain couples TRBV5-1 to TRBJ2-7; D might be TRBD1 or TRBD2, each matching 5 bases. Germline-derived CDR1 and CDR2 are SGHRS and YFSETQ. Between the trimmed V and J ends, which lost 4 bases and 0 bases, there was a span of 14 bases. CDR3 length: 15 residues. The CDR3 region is CASSLGTEPSYEQYF. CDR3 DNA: TGCGCCAGCAGCCTCGGGACGGAGCCCTCCTACGAGCAGTACTTC.

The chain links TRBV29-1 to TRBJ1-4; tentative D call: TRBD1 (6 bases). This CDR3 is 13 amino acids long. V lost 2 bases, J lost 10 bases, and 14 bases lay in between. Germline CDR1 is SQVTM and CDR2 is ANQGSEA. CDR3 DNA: TGCAGCGTTGAACCGGGGGCGAGCGGAAAACTGTTTTTT. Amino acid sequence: CSVEPGASGKLFF.

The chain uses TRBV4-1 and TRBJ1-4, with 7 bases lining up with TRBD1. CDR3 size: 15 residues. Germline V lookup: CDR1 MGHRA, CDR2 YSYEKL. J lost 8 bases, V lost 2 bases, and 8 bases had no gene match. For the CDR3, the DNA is TGCGCCAGCAGCCAACCTGACAGGGAAGGCGAAAAACTGTTTTTT. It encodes CASSQPDREGEKLFF.

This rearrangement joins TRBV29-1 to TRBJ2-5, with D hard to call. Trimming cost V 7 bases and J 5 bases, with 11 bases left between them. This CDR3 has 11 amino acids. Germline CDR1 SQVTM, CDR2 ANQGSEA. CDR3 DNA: TGCAGCGGGCGAATAGGGGAGACCCAGTACTTC. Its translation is CSGRIGETQYF.

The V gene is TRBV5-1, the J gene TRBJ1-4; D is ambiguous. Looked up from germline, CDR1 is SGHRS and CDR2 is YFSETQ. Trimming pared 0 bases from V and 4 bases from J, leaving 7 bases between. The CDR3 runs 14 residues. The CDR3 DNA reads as TGCGCCAGCAGCTTGGTCGACGTTAATGAAAAACTGTTTTTT. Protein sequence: CASSLVDVNEKLFF.

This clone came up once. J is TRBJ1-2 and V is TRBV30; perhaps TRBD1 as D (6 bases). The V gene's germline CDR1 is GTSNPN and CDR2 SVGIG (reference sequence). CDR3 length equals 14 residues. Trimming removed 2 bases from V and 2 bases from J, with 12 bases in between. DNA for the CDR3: TGTGCCTGGAGTCGAAGGGGGGGCAACTATGGCTACACCTTC. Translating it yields CAWSRRGGNYGYTF.

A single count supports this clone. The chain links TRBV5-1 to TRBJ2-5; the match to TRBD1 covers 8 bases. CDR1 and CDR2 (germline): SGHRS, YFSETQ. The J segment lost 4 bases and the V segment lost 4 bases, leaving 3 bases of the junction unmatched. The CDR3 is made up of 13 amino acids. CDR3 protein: CASSQDRAETQYF. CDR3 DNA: TGCGCCAGCAGCCAGGACAGGGCAGAGACCCAGTACTTC. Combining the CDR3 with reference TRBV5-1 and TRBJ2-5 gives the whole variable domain KAGVTQTPRYLIKTRGQQVTLSCSPISGHRSVSWYQQTPGQGLQFLFEYFSETQRNKGNFPGRFSGRQFSNSRSEMNVSTLELGDSALYLCASSQDRAETQYFGPGTRLLVL.

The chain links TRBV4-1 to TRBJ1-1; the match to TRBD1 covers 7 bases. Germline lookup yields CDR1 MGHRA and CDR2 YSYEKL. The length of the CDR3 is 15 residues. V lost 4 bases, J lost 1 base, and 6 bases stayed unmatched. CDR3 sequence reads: CASSLGQGENTEAFF. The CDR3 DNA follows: TGCGCCAGCAGCCTCGGGCAGGGGGAGAACACTGAAGCTTTCTTT.